This T cell receptor (beta chain) was recorded in a study of cytomegalovirus exposure and HLA in healthy donors. General observations from the study: The majority of TCR sequences were rare, yet some public TCRs appeared in many donors. The study designated fewer than 200 TCR beta chains cytomegalovirus-associated. In a later analysis, most CMV-associated TCR beta chains appeared HLA-restricted. Per published accounts, TCR beta sequences correctly predicted the HLA-A and HLA-B alleles of most subjects.

Primers included in the PCR were 60 Vbeta and 13 Jbeta primers. Data came from immunoSEQ multiplex PCR; TCRdb stores just in-frame clones and leaves some out. The sample holds 150,000 to 180,000 clones; over 65% are singletons and the top ten take around 2.3%. Remarks on this clone: Its cognate antigen is unknown. At one end the junction does not follow the germline gene, possibly because of a read error.

CDR1 is ENHRY and CDR2 is SYGVKD in the germline V gene. This CDR3 comprises 14 residues. This clonotype was obtained from a man under 40 in good health and CMV-seronegative. Source material: PBMCs. The chain carries TRBV10-3 and TRBJ1-5; D unclear. In nucleotides, the CDR3 is TGTGCCATCAGTGCAGGTGGAGGCGGGCAGCCCCAGAATTTT. It specifies CAISAGGGGQPQNF.